This T cell receptor beta chain was profiled in a study of cytomegalovirus exposure and HLA in healthy donors (dated by TCRdb to 2016 to 2017). With respect to the entire study: According to an earlier analysis of around 600 of the donors, some 180 million T cells yielded roughly 100 million unique TCR beta sequences and approximately 280 Gb of sequence data. An early release that covered about 600 HLA-typed donors contained about 300 gigabases of sequencing data and about 84 million unique TCR sequences. Of the approximately 400 genotyped donors, approximately 82% fell in the genetic ancestry cluster associated with self-reported Caucasian donors. The aim of the study was to test whether cataloging public T cell receptors could identify signatures of past pathogen exposure. The study used immunosequencing to profile the T cell repertoires of approximately 650 subjects and linked those repertoires to cytomegalovirus serostatus. A separate validation cohort of some 130 different subjects was used in addition to the approximately 610-subject first cohort. High-throughput TCR immunosequencing, statistical association of individual TCRs with disease status, and machine learning were combined to predict cytomegalovirus infection status. In a later analysis, previously published TCR beta repertoires from 600 to 850 donors were re-analyzed and high-resolution HLA genotyping was added so that TCR occurrence patterns could be studied. Rather than using new phenotypic data, the later analysis identified candidate immune exposures from TCR beta sequences and from how often those sequences occurred across donors. An earlier analysis of about 620 of the donors applied high-throughput TCR beta sequencing to assess whether each TCR beta V gene segment acted as functional or pseudogenic. Donor age, sex, ethnicity and CMV serostatus were collected together with the repertoire data. Genome-wide SNP genotypes for about 60% of the 666 donors were used in a later genetic analysis, which treated that subset as a discovery cohort. All discovery cohort repertoires had been generated using a single sequencing platform. Both class I and class II loci were covered by HLA typing, at four-digit resolution. The number of typed donors differed by locus: roughly 629-630 for A, B, C, DRB1 and DQB1; approximately 540 for DQA1; 606 for DPA1; and about 450 for DPB1. Four or five DR-DQ haplotypes were handled as single units for association and clustering because linkage in the cohort was strong. Across some 400 genotyped donors of the cohort, an average of approximately 220,000 unique TCR beta nucleotide sequences per donor were sequenced, and 15% to 20% of those sequences were non-productive.

The CDR3 starts with the cysteine, ends with the phenylalanine, and has 14 residues. Of the read, only the CDR3 DNA is kept; its 42 bases are in frame from base 1. The germline V gene specifies SGHRS as CDR1 and YFSETQ as CDR2. V is cut by 3 bases and J by 4 bases, and the space between the germline ends is 14 bases. In this sample, this clone turned up a few times. It has no known antigen specificity. Nothing much larger sits one base from this clone, and base qualities are not available. The library was generated by the immunoSEQ multiplex PCR assay. The multiplex PCR relied on a mix of 60 forward primers for TCR Vbeta segments and 13 reverse primers for TCR Jbeta segments. The CDR3 region of rearranged TCR beta genes was amplified from genomic DNA with a multiplex PCR assay. The amplified TCR beta libraries were sequenced on the Illumina HiSeq System as 87-base-pair reads. On the authors' methods: A later analysis counted 65 million to 90 million unique TCR beta chains across the 550 to 800 repertoires, and some 12 million of these chains were shared by at least two donors. A nearest-neighbor algorithm error-corrected the raw reads and collapsed the reads into unique sequences, merging closely related sequences to remove PCR and sequencing errors. To assign V, D and J gene segments, CDR3 sequences were aligned to IMGT reference sequences. For a sequence to be retained, a match of at least six nucleotides to both a V gene segment and a J gene segment was required. A rearrangement was called productive if the CDR3 had no stop codons and remained in frame with V and J, and every other rearrangement was called non-productive. CDR3 was defined by IMGT convention, running from the second conserved V-encoded cysteine to the conserved J-encoded phenylalanine. In an earlier analysis of roughly 580 of the donors, sequences lacking an unambiguous match to a single V gene segment were excluded. An earlier analysis of some 500 of the donors classified V segments as functional when productive rearrangements were above 56.7% and as segregating when the standard deviation between donors was above 5%. A statistical classification framework was built for diagnosing cytomegalovirus status from the catalog of TCR beta chain sequences. V and J gene assignment, in a later analysis, came from comparing TCR nucleotide sequences with IMGT/GENE-DB human TR gene sequences. The TCRdist pipeline was used in a later analysis to assign CDR3 sequences and most-parsimonious VDJ recombination scenarios. In a later analysis, each TCR beta chain was defined by its CDR3 amino acid sequence together with its V-gene family, and reads lacking a unique V-gene family were excluded. To address suspected cross-contamination and a sequencing artifact, a later analysis removed 450 to 700 highly shared, low-generation-probability nucleotide sequences. In a later analysis, a clonal expansion index was calculated for each public chain from normalized within-repertoire ranks of inferred template counts. In a later analysis, generation probabilities were computed with a VDJ recombination model fitted to out-of-frame rearrangements, and the resulting probabilities were checked against IGoR. A later analysis scored TCR-TCR, TCR-HLA and TCR-CMV co-occurrence with hypergeometric tests, applying a repertoire-size bias correction to TCR pairs. A later analysis estimated false discovery rates by permuting HLA or CMV assignments 20 times. In a later analysis, co-occurring TCRs were grouped with DBSCAN, and TCRdist sequence similarity was added when clustering was performed within HLA-allele-positive subsets. For co-occurrence clustering, repertoires with fewer than 30,000 or more than 120,000 public chains were excluded, along with roughly 5 repertoires with anomalous nucleotide sharing. TCRdb took this table from immuneACCESS and kept in-frame rearrangements with V and J called. Such tables lack part of the clones; where checked against another copy, unresolved V genes explain under half of the gap, and the rest is unexplained. V and J calls and clone size follow that table, whereas D and trimming were derived from the DNA. The sample records 170,000 or so clones, around 80% of which are singletons. The ten most abundant clones make up approximately 0.7% of the sample.

Beyond this particular receptor, the publication reports: Because HLA typing was unavailable for some donors at each locus, only the typed subset was used in association tests. CMV serostatus was the only immune exposure information available for the cohort. In a later genetic analysis, a missense DCLRE1C variant was associated with V-gene and J-gene trimming of TCR beta chains, and the association was replicated in an independent cohort. A later analysis associated 16,951 TCR beta sequences with specific HLA alleles at a false discovery rate of 0.05. In a later analysis, most CMV-associated TCR beta chains were found to appear HLA-restricted, with HLA associations seemingly driven largely by CMV exposure. When HLA alleles, especially DR and DQ, strongly co-occurred, TCR associations were difficult to assign to individual alleles. The 87-base-pair reads could not distinguish some IMGT-functional V segments, including TRBV6-2 and TRBV6-3, so those segments were excluded. A later analysis found that HLA-associated TCR beta chains were more clonally expanded and had lower generation probabilities than equally common non-associated chains. A cluster of highly shared sequence variants was judged likely to represent a technical artifact of the sequencing pipeline. In vitro tests confirmed that a few of the cytomegalovirus-associated TCR beta chains recognize cytomegalovirus antigens. While some public TCRs were present in many individuals, most TCR sequences turned up only very rarely across donors. A further reported finding was that TCR beta sequences accurately predicted the HLA-A and HLA-B alleles for most subjects in the first cohort. In a later analysis, the rate of TCR association differed among HLA loci, with DRB1 alleles having the most associated TCRs and HLA-C alleles having the fewest. Because counts were too low, about 18 rarely observed V segments, including chromosome 9 orphons, were excluded from the earlier analysis of a few hundred of the donors. The cohort was sequenced for TCR beta chains only, and without alpha or paired-chain data the features that could be detected were limited. Linkage disequilibrium might explain the correlated functional status among segregating V segments, but an unknown experimental factor could not be excluded. Broadly in line with IMGT annotations, most TCR beta V segments showed up in productive rearrangements about 87% or about 30% of the time in an earlier analysis of 450 to 750 of the donors. A later analysis reported that several top co-occurrence clusters appeared linked to parvovirus B19, influenza, CMV and Epstein-Barr virus. A later genetic analysis reported fewer N-insertions in productive TCRs among donors in an Asian-associated ancestry cluster than the roughly 700-donor mean. Sequencing depth was assumed to be roughly uniform across donors in the presence/absence analyses, though that assumption may not hold. The authors suggested that the approach could potentially be extended to other disease states and immunological phenotypes. The study listed 150 to 200 TCR beta chains as associated with cytomegalovirus. The classifier was reported to diagnose cytomegalovirus status with high specificity and sensitivity in both the original and validation cohorts.

The cohort consisted of 650 to 850 healthy bone marrow donors. All cohort members were sampled while nominally healthy, although unrecorded immune exposures were likely present. The donor tested CMV seronegative, placing the donor among the approximately 400 seronegative members of the cohort. Every donor gave a peripheral blood sample, and the peripheral blood mononuclear cells from that sample were used for TCR beta sequencing. Genomic DNA extraction from the blood cell samples was performed with the Qiagen DNeasy Blood Extraction Kit. The source material was PBMCs. This receptor was identified in a woman between 35 and 50 years old in good health and CMV-seronegative. The rearrangement joined TRBV5-1 to TRBJ2-7, with TRBD1 perhaps the D gene, on 6 matching bases. The CDR3 region: CASSSQGNKYEQYF. The nucleotide sequence reads TGCGCCAGCAGCTCCCAGGGGAATAAGTACGAGCAGTACTTC.